The rows below give T cell receptor beta chains drawn from one sample of a study of blood T cell repertoires in COVID-19. Only in-frame clones appear in the TCRdb table, and some are missing; sequencing was by immunoSEQ multiplex PCR. This sample yields fewer than 85,000 clones, of which roughly 76% are seen a single time; 25% to 30% belongs to the top ten. Source material: peripheral blood. All receptors come from a woman of 80 years or more with active or convalescent COVID-19. Both conserved end residues are part of each CDR3. A D gene is named only where the DNA matches it firmly. Clone size is given for some rows only: seen once, a few or many times, or a class if the clone is expanded.

DNA	CDR3	V	D	size	J
TGTGCCAGTAGTATAGACCAGGGGCCTTCCTACGAGCAGTACTTC	CASSIDQGPSYEQYF	TRBV19	NA	once	TRBJ2-7
TGTGCCAGCAGTTATCAGTTAGTATGGAGTAATACGCAGTATTTT	CASSYQLVWSNTQYF	TRBV6-2/TRBV6-3	NA	NA	TRBJ2-3
TGCGCCAGCAGCTTGGGCGGAGCGGGGGGGCATGGAGATACGCAGTATTTT	CASSLGGAGGHGDTQYF	TRBV5-1	TRBD2	few	TRBJ2-3
TGTGCCAGCAGCATTGCTTCCACTTCCCCTGAAGCTTTCTTT	CASSIASTSPEAFF	TRBV6-5	NA	NA	TRBJ1-1
TGTGCCAGTAGGGGGGGAAAGTTTAGTCCCCAGCATTTT	CASRGGKFSPQHF	TRBV19	NA	NA	TRBJ1-5
TGTGCCAGCAGCCAAGAAAGGGACTCCGGGTTCTCCTACGAGCAGTACTTC	CASSQERDSGFSYEQYF	TRBV3-1/TRBV3-2	NA	once	TRBJ2-7
TGCGCCAGCAGCTTAGGGGCGACTAATGAAAAACTGTTTTTT	CASSLGATNEKLFF	TRBV5-1	NA	NA	TRBJ1-4
TGTGCCACCAGTGATCCCGGGACAGAAAGGTTGGTAAACATTCAGTACTTC	CATSDPGTERLVNIQYF	TRBV24-1	TRBD1	NA	TRBJ2-4
TGTGCCAGCAGCTTCGGGGACAGCCGGGGGTACAATGAGCAGTTCTTC	CASSFGDSRGYNEQFF	TRBV5-6	NA	NA	TRBJ2-1
TGTGCCTCTTCGGCGGGGGTGAACACTGAAGCTTTCTTT	CASSAGVNTEAFF	TRBV19	NA	NA	TRBJ1-1
TGTGCCAGCAGCTTAGATCGCGGGGGGGCCAGTCATACCGGGGAGCTGTTTTTT	CASSLDRGGASHTGELFF	TRBV7-2	TRBD2	NA	TRBJ2-2
TGTGCCAGCAGAACAGGGCCCTTGAACACTGAAGCTTTCTTT	CASRTGPLNTEAFF	TRBV6-5	NA	NA	TRBJ1-1
TGTGCCACCAGCAGCCGGGAGACCCAGTACTTC	CATSSRETQYF	TRBV15	NA	NA	TRBJ2-5
TGTGCCAGCAGCTTCCCTCAAGAGACCCAGTACTTC	CASSFPQETQYF	TRBV5-5	NA	many	TRBJ2-5
TGCGCCAGCAGCCAAGAAACCAGCGGGGGGGACTTCACAGATACGCAGTATTTT	CASSQETSGGDFTDTQYF	TRBV4-3	TRBD2	NA	TRBJ2-3
TGTGCCAGCAGTTTGCCCTCAGGGCTAGGGAATGAGCAGTTCTTC	CASSLPSGLGNEQFF	TRBV28	NA	NA	TRBJ2-1
TGTGCCAGCAGGACTGGGGCAGGGGCCGGGGACACTGAAGCTTTCTTT	CASRTGAGAGDTEAFF	TRBV2	NA	NA	TRBJ1-1
TGTGCCAGCAGTGACACCAGGGGAGAGTACTTC	CASSDTRGEYF	TRBV12-3/TRBV12-4	NA	NA	TRBJ2-7
TGTGCCAGCTTACCCCGACAGGGGTACTATGGCTACACCTTC	CASLPRQGYYGYTF	TRBV7-2	TRBD1	NA	TRBJ1-2
TGTGCCAGCAGTTACGGCGGCGGCTACACCTTC	CASSYGGGYTF	TRBV6-2/TRBV6-3	NA	NA	TRBJ1-2
TGTGCCAGCAGTTCAACGACTAGCGGGTACTCCTACGAGCAGTACTTC	CASSSTTSGYSYEQYF	TRBV6-2/TRBV6-3	TRBD2	few	TRBJ2-7
TGTGCCAGCAGCGTTAGGTCACTCCTCGGAGCGAACACTGAAGCTTTCTTT	CASSVRSLLGANTEAFF	TRBV7-9	NA	few	TRBJ1-1
TGTGCCAGTAGTATCGGTTTAAGGGAGACTATGAACACTGAAGCTTTCTTT	CASSIGLRETMNTEAFF	TRBV19	NA	NA	TRBJ1-1
TGTGCCACCAGTGATTTAGGGGCAGGGGGCGCACGGACCGGGGAGCTGTTTTTT	CATSDLGAGGARTGELFF	TRBV24-1	TRBD1	few	TRBJ2-2
TGTGCCAGCAGCTCGGACAGATCAACCTACAATGAGCAGTTCTTC	CASSSDRSTYNEQFF	TRBV7-9	NA	NA	TRBJ2-1
TGTGCCAGTAGTACCAGGGGGAACACCGGGGAGCTGTTTTTT	CASSTRGNTGELFF	TRBV19	NA	NA	TRBJ2-2
TGTGCCAGCAGTTTTCTTAGGGGGGGCCATGGCTACACCTTC	CASSFLRGGHGYTF	TRBV28	NA	NA	TRBJ1-2
TGTGCCAGCAGCCCCCGCCTTGGAGGGTTAGGCGAGCAGTACTTC	CASSPRLGGLGEQYF	TRBV14	NA	NA	TRBJ2-7
TGTGCCAGTACCTTCGAGACTAGCGGGGGCGAGAAGTTCTTC	CASTFETSGGEKFF	TRBV19	TRBD2	few	TRBJ2-1
TGTGCCAGTAGTCTGGGACACCCAGATACGCAGTATTTT	CASSLGHPDTQYF	TRBV19	NA	few	TRBJ2-3
TGTGCCAGCTCACCACGGCAGGGGAACAATTCACCCCTCCACTTT	CASSPRQGNNSPLHF	TRBV18	NA	NA	TRBJ1-6
TGTGCCAGCAGGTCAGGGGGCCTCAGCGGCTACACCTTC	CASRSGGLSGYTF	TRBV6-5	TRBD1	NA	TRBJ1-2
TGTGCCAGCGGTACAGGGTCGGAGACCCAGTACTTC	CASGTGSETQYF	TRBV28	NA	NA	TRBJ2-5
TGTGCCAGCAGCTTCAGGATGAACACTGAAGCTTTCTTT	CASSFRMNTEAFF	TRBV5-6	NA	few	TRBJ1-1
TGTGCCAGCAGCCAAGTCCCGGTCCTCTCCAACTATGGCTACACCTTC	CASSQVPVLSNYGYTF	TRBV3-1/TRBV3-2	NA	NA	TRBJ1-2
TGTGCCAGCGGACAGGCGAGACAAGAGACCCAGTACTTC	CASGQARQETQYF	TRBV6-5	TRBD1	NA	TRBJ2-5
TGTGCCATCAGTGAGTCGATAGGGGGTGGCTACTATGGCTACACCTTC	CAISESIGGGYYGYTF	TRBV10-3	NA	NA	TRBJ1-2
TGTGCCAGCAGCCCCGGGGTTCAAGAGACCCAGTACTTC	CASSPGVQETQYF	TRBV5-4	NA	NA	TRBJ2-5
TGTGCCAGCTCACCGATAGGGACAGGGTACGAGCAGTACTTC	CASSPIGTGYEQYF	TRBV18	TRBD1	NA	TRBJ2-7
TGTGCCAGCAGCCCCACAGGGGTCGTGAACACTGAAGCTTTCTTT	CASSPTGVVNTEAFF	TRBV7-9	TRBD1	NA	TRBJ1-1
TGTGCCAGCACTCCACAGGGGAGGAATGGCTACACCTTC	CASTPQGRNGYTF	TRBV28	TRBD1	NA	TRBJ1-2
TGTGCCAGCTCACCAGGCAGGGGGATCGAGCAGTACTTC	CASSPGRGIEQYF	TRBV18	TRBD1	NA	TRBJ2-7
TGTGCCAGCAGCACTAAAACAGGGGCTAGCAATCAGCCCCAGCATTTT	CASSTKTGASNQPQHF	TRBV5-6	TRBD1	NA	TRBJ1-5
TGTGCCAGCAGTGAAGCCGGGACAGGGACGTCCTACGAGCAGTACTTC	CASSEAGTGTSYEQYF	TRBV2	TRBD1	NA	TRBJ2-7
TGTGCCACCAGCAGACCAGGGACAGGACGAGGGGAGCAGTACTTC	CATSRPGTGRGEQYF	TRBV15	TRBD1	NA	TRBJ2-7
TGTGCCAGCGACCCTACGGGGTCTGGAGAAAAACTGTTTTTT	CASDPTGSGEKLFF	TRBV28	NA	NA	TRBJ1-4
TGTGCCAGCAGTACAGGAATCCTAAATACGCAGTATTTT	CASSTGILNTQYF	TRBV6-2/TRBV6-3	NA	NA	TRBJ2-3
TGCGCCAGCAGTGAGTCCAGGGGAACCAGGAACACCATATATTTT	CASSESRGTRNTIYF	TRBV10-1	NA	many	TRBJ1-3
TGTGCCAGCAGTTACCGGAGCCGGGAGACCCAGTACTTC	CASSYRSRETQYF	TRBV6-5	NA	NA	TRBJ2-5
TGTGCCAGCTCGAAAACAGGGGGCGAAAGGAAGACCCAGTACTTC	CASSKTGGERKTQYF	TRBV28	TRBD1	few	TRBJ2-5
TGTGCCAGCAGCTCGCCCAGGGGGGTGGGGGAGACCCAGTACTTC	CASSSPRGVGETQYF	TRBV7-8	NA	NA	TRBJ2-5
TGTGCCAGCAGCCCCGGGGGAACCGGGGAGCTGTTTTTT	CASSPGGTGELFF	TRBV5-5	NA	NA	TRBJ2-2
TGTGCCAGCAGCGAACTAGCGGGGCCCCATGAGCAGTTCTTC	CASSELAGPHEQFF	TRBV9	TRBD2	NA	TRBJ2-1